The T cell receptor beta chain described here comes from a study of technical replicates of blood from a few donors. The protocol was immunoSEQ multiplex PCR, while the TCRdb copy is restricted to in-frame clones and leaves out a portion. The sample records some 60,000 clones, less than 95% being singletons. There are 14 residues in the CDR3. V was cut by 1 base and J by 8 bases, with 14 bases left in between. The germline CDR1 and CDR2 sequences are SGHTA and FQGNSA. J is TRBJ1-2 and V is TRBV7-2; D may be TRBD1 (6 bases). This TCR was sampled from a human donor in good health. Some clones in this sample may be carry-over from other donors' samples. Sequences were obtained from PBMCs. The CDR3 DNA follows: TGTGCCAGCAGCTTAGGCAGGGCCCAGGGGGGCTACACCTTC. This translates into CASSLGRAQGGYTF.